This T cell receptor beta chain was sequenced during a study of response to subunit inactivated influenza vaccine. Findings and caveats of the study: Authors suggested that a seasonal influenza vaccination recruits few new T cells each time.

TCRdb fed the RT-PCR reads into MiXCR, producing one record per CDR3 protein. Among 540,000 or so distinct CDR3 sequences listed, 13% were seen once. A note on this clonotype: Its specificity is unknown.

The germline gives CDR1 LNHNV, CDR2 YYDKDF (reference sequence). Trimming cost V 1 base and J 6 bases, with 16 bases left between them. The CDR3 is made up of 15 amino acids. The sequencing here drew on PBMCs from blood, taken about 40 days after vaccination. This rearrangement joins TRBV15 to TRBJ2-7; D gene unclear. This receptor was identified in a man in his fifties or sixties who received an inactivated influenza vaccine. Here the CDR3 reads CATSRVTGSFGEQYF. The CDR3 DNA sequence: TGTGCCACCAGCAGAGTAACGGGCAGCTTCGGCGAGCAGTACTTC.